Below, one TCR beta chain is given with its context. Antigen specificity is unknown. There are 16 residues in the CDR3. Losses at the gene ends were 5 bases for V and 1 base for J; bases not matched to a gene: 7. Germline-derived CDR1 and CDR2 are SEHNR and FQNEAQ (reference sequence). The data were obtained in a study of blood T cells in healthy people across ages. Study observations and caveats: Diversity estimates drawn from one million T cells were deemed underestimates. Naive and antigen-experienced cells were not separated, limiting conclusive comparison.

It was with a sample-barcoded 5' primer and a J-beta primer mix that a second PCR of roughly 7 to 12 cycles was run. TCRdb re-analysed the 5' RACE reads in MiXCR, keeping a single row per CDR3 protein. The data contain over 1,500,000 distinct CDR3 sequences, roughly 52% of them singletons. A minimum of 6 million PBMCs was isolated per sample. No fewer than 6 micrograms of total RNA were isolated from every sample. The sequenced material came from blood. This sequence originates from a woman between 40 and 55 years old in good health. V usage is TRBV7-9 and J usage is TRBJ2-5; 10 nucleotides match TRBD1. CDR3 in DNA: TGTGCCAGCAGCGTTCCGGGACAGGGGTTCCAAGAGACCCAGTACTTC. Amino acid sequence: CASSVPGQGFQETQYF.